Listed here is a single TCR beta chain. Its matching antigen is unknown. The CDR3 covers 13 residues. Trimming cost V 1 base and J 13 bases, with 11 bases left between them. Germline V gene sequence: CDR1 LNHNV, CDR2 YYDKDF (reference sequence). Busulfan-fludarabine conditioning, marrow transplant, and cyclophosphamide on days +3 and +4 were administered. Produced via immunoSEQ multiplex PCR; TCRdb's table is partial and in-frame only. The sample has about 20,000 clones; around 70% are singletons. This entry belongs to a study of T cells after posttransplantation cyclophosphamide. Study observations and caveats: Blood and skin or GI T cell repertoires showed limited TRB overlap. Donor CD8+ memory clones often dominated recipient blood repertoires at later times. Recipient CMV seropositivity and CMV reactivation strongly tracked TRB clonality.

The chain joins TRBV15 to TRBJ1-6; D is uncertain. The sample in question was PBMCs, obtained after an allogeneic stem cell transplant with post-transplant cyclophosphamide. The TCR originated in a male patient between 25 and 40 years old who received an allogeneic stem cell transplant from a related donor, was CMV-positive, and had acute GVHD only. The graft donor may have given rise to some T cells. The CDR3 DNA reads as TGTGCCACCAGCAGAGCACGTCTAAAGCCCCTCCACTTT. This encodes CATSRARLKPLHF.